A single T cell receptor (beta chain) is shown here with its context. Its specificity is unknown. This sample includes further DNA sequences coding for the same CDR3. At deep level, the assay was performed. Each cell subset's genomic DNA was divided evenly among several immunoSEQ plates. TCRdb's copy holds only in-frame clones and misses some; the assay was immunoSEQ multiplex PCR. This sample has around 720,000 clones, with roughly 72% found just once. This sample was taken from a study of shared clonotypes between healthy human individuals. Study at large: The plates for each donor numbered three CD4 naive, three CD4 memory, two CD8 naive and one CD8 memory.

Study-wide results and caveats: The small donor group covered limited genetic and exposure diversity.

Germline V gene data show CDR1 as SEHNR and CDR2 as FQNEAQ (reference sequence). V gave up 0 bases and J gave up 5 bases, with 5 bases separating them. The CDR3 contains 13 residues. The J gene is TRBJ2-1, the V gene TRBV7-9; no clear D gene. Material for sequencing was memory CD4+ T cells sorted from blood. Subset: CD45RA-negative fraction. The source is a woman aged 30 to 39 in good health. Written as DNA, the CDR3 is TGTGCCAGCAGCTTAGCCCTAAACAATGAGCAGTTCTTC. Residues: CASSLALNNEQFF.